These 30 T cell receptor beta chains originate from one sample sequenced in a study of metastatic and nonmetastatic thyroid tumors. TCRdb reassembled clones from the PCR reads with MiXCR. Among about 25,000 clones listed, roughly a fifth were seen once. No treatment had been given to any patient before thyroid surgery. Sequenced: blood. Receptors were obtained from a male donor with papillary thyroid cancer or a benign thyroid nodule (not recorded which). Some clones in this sample may be carry-over from other donors' samples.

The CDR3 region has the DNA TGTGCCAGCAGCTTGGGAGCCGCCGGGGAGCTGTTTTTT. Translated, it gives CASSLGAAGELFF. The J gene is TRBJ2-2, the V gene TRBV5-8; D uncertain. Germline V gene lookup returns CDR1 SGHTS and CDR2 YDEGEE. Trimming pared 0 bases from V and 6 bases from J, leaving 6 bases between. CDR3 length: 13 residues.

This clone has only a few counts. V usage is TRBV28 and J usage is TRBJ1-1; D perhaps matches TRBD1 (5 bases). The length of the CDR3 is 14 residues. Germline values: CDR1 MDHEN, CDR2 SYDVKM. V lost 5 bases and J lost 3, with 13 bases in between. CDR3 residues: CASSPAGVDTEAFF. The CDR3, as DNA: TGTGCCAGCAGTCCGGCGGGGGTGGACACTGAAGCTTTCTTT.

This clone was picked up many times. The rearrangement uses TRBV2 and TRBJ2-5; 7 positions agree with TRBD2. Per the germline V gene, CDR1 is SNHLY and CDR2 is FYNNEI. This CDR3 contains 15 residues. J was trimmed by 5 bases and V by 7 bases; bases with no gene match: 13. CDR3 in DNA: TGTGCCAGCACGTCAGGTTCCGGGAGGTCGGAGACCCAGTACTTC. Protein sequence: CASTSGSGRSETQYF.

The table lists this clone with many counts. J is TRBJ2-7 and V is TRBV7-8; no firm D call. The germline V gene encodes CDR1 SGHVS and CDR2 FQNEAQ. Between the trimmed V and J ends, which lost 4 bases and 7 bases, there was a span of 23 bases. The CDR3 loop spans 16 amino acids. CDR3 bases: TGTGCCAGCAGCTCCGGTTCGGGTTCTCCCCCGGCGGAGCAGTACTTC. This translates into CASSSGSGSPPAEQYF.

This clone rates as medium-sized (0.01 to 0.1%). The rearrangement uses TRBV24-1 and TRBJ1-5, with D maybe TRBD1 (5 bases). The germline V and J ends were trimmed by 4 bases and 5 bases, with 14 bases remaining between them. The CDR3 totals 15 residues. Germline V gene lookup returns CDR1 KGHDR and CDR2 SFDVKD. CDR3 nucleotide sequence: TGTGCCACCAGTGACGGGACGGCTGGGGATCAGCCCCAGCATTTT. This translates into CATSDGTAGDQPQHF.

This clone was picked up many times. The V and J genes are TRBV6-6 and TRBJ2-1; D gene unclear. This CDR3 region has 14 residues. Germline V CDR1 and CDR2: MNHNY, SVGAGI (reference sequence). V shed 0 bases and J shed 4 bases, with 7 bases lying between them. This CDR3 reads CASSYSNRYNEQFF. The CDR3, as DNA: TGTGCCAGCAGTTACTCGAACAGATACAATGAGCAGTTCTTC.

The table lists this clone with many counts. Germline is not matched at one junction end, which may reflect a read error. Other nucleotide sequences in the sample specify the same CDR3. The chain has TRBV29-1 and TRBJ2-1; D is undetermined. Germline V gene data show CDR1 as SQVTM and CDR2 as ANQGSEA. The CDR3 is made up of 13 amino acids. The CDR3 DNA reads as TGCAGCGTCGGACGGAGCTCCTACAACGAGCAGTTCTTC. Its protein product is CSVGRSSYNEQFF.

This chain joins TRBV7-6 and TRBJ2-3, with no clear D. The CDR3 is 13 residues long. The germline V gene encodes CDR1 SGHVS and CDR2 FNYEAQ. V shed 1 base and J shed 4 bases, with 6 bases lying between them. CDR3 amino acids: CASSLGAPDTQYF. CDR3 bases: TGTGCCAGCAGCTTAGGAGCCCCAGATACGCAGTATTTT.

This chain uses TRBV28 with TRBJ2-6; D is perhaps TRBD1 (5 bases). CDR1 and CDR2 (germline): MDHEN, SYDVKM. The CDR3 has 17 amino acids. Between the trimmed V and J ends, which lost 5 bases and 4 bases, there was a span of 18 bases. Here the CDR3 reads CASSLNVRASGANVLTF. The CDR3 DNA is TGTGCCAGCAGTCTAAACGTCAGGGCTTCGGGGGCCAACGTCCTGACTTTC.

CDR3 amino acids: CAWSSGHPNTEAFF. The CDR3 DNA follows: TGTGCCTGGAGTTCGGGGCACCCGAACACTGAAGCTTTCTTT. The chain couples TRBV30 to TRBJ1-1, with D maybe TRBD1 (5 bases). CDR1 and CDR2 (germline): GTSNPN, SVGIG (reference sequence). V lost 2 bases and J 1 base, leaving 11 bases between the germline ends. The length of the CDR3 is 14 residues. The full variable domain, in which reference TRBV30 and TRBJ1-1 provide the parts outside the CDR3, is SQTIHQWPATLVQPVGSPLSLECTVEGTSNPNLYWYRQAAGRGLQLLFYSVGIGQISSEVPQNLSASRPQDRQFILSSKKLLLSDSGFYLCAWSSGHPNTEAFFGQGTRLTVV.

Many counts were recorded for this clone. The V gene is TRBV2, the J gene TRBJ2-5; D is perhaps TRBD1 (5 bases). This CDR3 is built from 14 residues. The germline V gene has CDR1 SNHLY and CDR2 FYNNEI. Trimming shortened V by 8 bases and J by 2 bases, and 15 bases separated the two germline ends. The CDR3 DNA reads TGTGCCAGCGCCAGGGCACTGGGTCAAGAGACCCAGTACTTC. Its translation: CASARALGQETQYF.

In its sample, this clone was seen many times. The rearrangement links TRBV6-4 to TRBJ2-5; the match to TRBD1 covers 10 bases. The CDR3 has 20 amino acids. The germline V gene has CDR1 MRHNA and CDR2 SNTAGT. V was pared by 6 bases and J by 1 base, with 20 bases of the junction left unmatched. CDR3 DNA sequence: TGTGCCAGCAGAGACGACAGGGGGCGCGACTACCTTGTCCCCCAAGAGACCCAGTACTTC. Its protein is CASRDDRGRDYLVPQETQYF.

This clone was detected many times. CDR3 DNA sequence: TGTGCCAGCAGCGCTACCGGGACAGGGGGCGCAGAGCCCCAGCATTTT. Translation: CASSATGTGGAEPQHF. The rearrangement links TRBV9 to TRBJ1-5; 12 bases are shared with TRBD1. Germline trimming cut 3 bases from V and 8 bases from J; bases unmatched to any gene: 9. The CDR3 extends over 16 amino acids. Germline CDR1 and CDR2: SGDLS and YYNGEE.

This clone was counted a few times. A read error may produce the germline difference seen at one junction end. The CDR3 reads CASSLLSQNFGGELFF. The CDR3 DNA reads as TGTGCCAGTAGTTTACTCTCCCAAAATTTCGGCGGGGAGCTGTTTTTT. The V and J genes are TRBV27 and TRBJ2-2, with unresolved D. The CDR3 is 16 amino acids. In germline, CDR1 is MNHEY, CDR2 SMNVEV (reference sequence).

Only a few counts were recorded for this clone. J is TRBJ2-1 and V is TRBV28, with unresolved D. CDR1 is MDHEN, CDR2 SYDVKM, per germline. The V end lost 7 bases, the J end lost 1 base, and 11 bases lay between the germline ends. This CDR3 is 14 amino acids long. The CDR3 here is CASTKGYSYNEQFF. The CDR3 DNA follows: TGTGCCAGCACCAAGGGTTATTCCTACAATGAGCAGTTCTTC.

V is TRBV6-5 and J is TRBJ2-2; D call uncertain. Germline values: CDR1 MNHEY, CDR2 SVGAGI. The CDR3 contains 13 residues. Trimming shortened V by 0 bases and J by 7 bases, and 6 bases separated the two germline ends. CDR3 protein: CASSYSQYGELFF. The CDR3 nucleotides are TGTGCCAGCAGTTACTCCCAGTACGGGGAGCTGTTTTTT.

V is TRBV10-3 and J is TRBJ2-1; no definite D call. V lost 0 bases, J lost 15 bases, and 9 bases lay in between. CDR1 is ENHRY, CDR2 SYGVKD, per germline. This CDR3 contains 11 residues. For the CDR3, the DNA is TGTGCCATCAGTGAGTCTAGGAGTCGGTTCTTC. Translating it yields CAISESRSRFF.

In its sample, this clone was seen many times. V and J are TRBV29-1 and TRBJ2-7; the match to TRBD1 covers 10 bases. CDR3 size: 13 residues. J lost 6 bases, V lost 4 bases, and 6 bases had no gene match. The germline CDR1 and CDR2 sequences are SQVTM and ANQGSEA. This CDR3 reads CSVAGQGFGEQYF. CDR3 DNA sequence: TGCAGCGTTGCGGGACAGGGGTTCGGCGAGCAGTACTTC.

There are many counts of this clone. The chain combines TRBV19 with TRBJ2-3; the match to TRBD1 covers 9 bases. Germline V gene sequence: CDR1 LNHDA, CDR2 SQIVND (reference sequence). J gave up 6 bases and V 6 bases, and 19 bases lay outside the gene matches. There are 18 residues in the CDR3. The CDR3 reads CASSRPKPGQGRGDTQYF. The CDR3 bases are TGTGCCAGTAGCCGACCTAAACCGGGACAGGGAAGAGGGGATACGCAGTATTTT.

In this sample, this clone is medium-sized. The chain employs TRBV12-3 or TRBV12-4 and TRBJ1-1; tentative D call: TRBD1 (5 bases). CDR3 length: 13 amino acids. Trimming cost V 3 bases and J 6 bases, with 11 bases left between them. This chain's CDR3 is CASSFLQGSEAFF. CDR3 in DNA: TGTGCCAGCAGTTTTCTGCAGGGATCTGAAGCTTTCTTT.

This clone was recorded a few times. This chain uses TRBV6-1 with TRBJ2-6; tentatively, D is TRBD2 (5 bases). Trimming removed 2 bases from V and 2 bases from J, with 7 bases in between. The CDR3 is 15 residues long. Germline CDR1 and CDR2: MNHNS and SASEGT. As DNA, the CDR3 is TGTGCCAGCAGTGAAACCGGGGCTGGGGCCAACGTCCTGACTTTC. Protein sequence: CASSETGAGANVLTF.

This clone was counted between two and nine times. CDR3 amino acids: CASILPLGGPQGNTIYF. For the CDR3, the DNA is TGTGCCAGCATCTTGCCCCTGGGAGGGCCGCAAGGAAACACCATATATTTT. J is TRBJ1-3 and V is TRBV11-1; D gene uncertain. The CDR3 runs to 17 residues. V was cut by 7 bases and J by 4 bases, with 23 bases left in between. The germline gives CDR1 SGHAT, CDR2 FQDESV (reference sequence).

In the case of this clone: The germline gene is not matched at one end of the junction; a read error may be the cause. V gene TRBV19 combines with J gene TRBJ1-1; D unclear. CDR3 length: 13 amino acids. CDR1 and CDR2 (germline): LNHDA, SQIVND (reference sequence). The DNA of the CDR3 is TGTGGCAGTAGTATGGTGGCGGGCACTGAAGCTTTCTTT. Translating gives CGSSMVAGTEAFF.

This clone has at least ten counts. The chain has TRBV7-9 and TRBJ1-3, with no clear D. CDR1 and CDR2 (germline): SEHNR, FQNEAQ (reference sequence). The CDR3 runs 13 residues. Trimming took 5 bases from V and 4 from J, leaving 9 bases between them. The CDR3 nucleotides read TGTGCCAGCAGCCACACTACCGGAAACACCATATATTTT. Its translation: CASSHTTGNTIYF.

In its sample, this clone was seen a few times. V gene TRBV27 combines with J gene TRBJ2-7, with D tentatively TRBD2 (6 bases). CDR1 is MNHEY and CDR2 is SMNVEV in the germline V gene (reference sequence). This CDR3 comprises 18 residues. The V end lost 3 bases, the J end lost 2 bases, and 23 bases lay between the germline ends. CDR3 sequence reads: CASSLPSLRPGVTYEQYF. The CDR3 DNA reads TGTGCCAGCAGTTTGCCGAGTTTGCGTCCGGGGGTGACCTACGAGCAGTACTTC.

This clone is labeled as medium-sized (0.01 to 0.1%). Here the CDR3 reads CASSSDGNTGELFF. The DNA for the CDR3 is TGTGCCAGCAGTTCCGACGGCAACACCGGGGAGCTGTTTTTT. The gene calls are TRBV12-3 or TRBV12-4 and TRBJ2-2; D unclear. Trimming took off 4 bases at V and 2 bases at J, with 8 bases between the two ends. CDR3 length equals 14 residues.

This clone was detected many times. The chain employs TRBV20-1 and TRBJ1-1, with TRBD1 as a possible D gene (6 bases). The CDR3 covers 14 residues. The germline V and J ends were trimmed by 7 bases and 0 bases, with 15 bases remaining between them. Germline V lookup: CDR1 DFQATT, CDR2 SNEGSKA (reference sequence). The CDR3, as DNA: TGCAGTGGGACGGAGCAGGGGATGAACACTGAAGCTTTCTTT. Protein product: CSGTEQGMNTEAFF.

By share of the sample, this clone is medium-sized (0.01 to 0.1%). This sequence joins TRBV24-1 and TRBJ2-7, with 7 bases lining up with TRBD1. Germline lookup yields CDR1 KGHDR and CDR2 SFDVKD. V lost 4 bases and J lost 6; bases outside the gene matches: 8. The CDR3 length is 14 residues. The CDR3 is CATSDNRGLSEQYF. Written as DNA, the CDR3 is TGTGCCACCAGTGACAACAGGGGATTAAGCGAGCAGTACTTC.

The table lists this clone with many counts. The genes are TRBV20-1 and TRBJ1-2, with 9 bases fitting TRBD1. Germline-derived CDR1 and CDR2 are DFQATT and SNEGSKA (reference sequence). V was clipped by 1 base and J by 4 bases; unmatched bases: 4. The CDR3 runs to 14 residues. CDR3 loop: CSARAGTGIYGYTF. The DNA for the CDR3 is TGCAGTGCTAGAGCCGGGACAGGGATCTATGGCTACACCTTC.

This clone was seen many times. The rearrangement joins TRBV7-6 to TRBJ2-5; possibly TRBD2 for D (6 bases). Germline V CDR1 and CDR2: SGHVS, FNYEAQ. V was cut by 5 bases and J by 4 bases, with 14 bases left in between. The CDR3 extends over 14 amino acids. CDR3 in amino acids: CASSHPTAGETQYF. The DNA of the CDR3 is TGTGCCAGCAGCCACCCCACAGCGGGAGAGACCCAGTACTTC.